This paragraph covers one TCR beta chain sequence. This clone was counted once. The clone's antigen remains unknown. The input lacks base qualities; no much larger clone sits a single base away. Samples from volunteer blood donors who had recovered from COVID-19 were contributed by a second Seattle source. Collaborating institutions collected whole blood in K2EDTA tubes following their own protocols. For TCRbeta analysis, collaborators shipped samples as frozen whole blood, isolated PBMCs, or DNA extracted from either of those sample types. The immunoSEQ Assay, a bias-controlled multiplex PCR, was used to amplify TCRbeta CDR3 regions from genomic DNA. In the original analysis: Nucleated cell counts per sample were estimated from amplification of reference gene primers within the assay. To quantify the absolute abundance of each unique TCRbeta CDR3 rearrangement, sequence reads were collapsed and filtered. For each sample, productive Simpson clonality was calculated by taking the square root of Simpson's diversity index across productive rearrangements. In TCRdb, the immuneACCESS table is reduced to in-frame sequences with V and J assigned. These tables do not hold every clone; where another copy was compared, an unresolved V gene accounts for under half, and the others remain unexplained. That table supplies the V and J calls and clone size; D and trimming were determined from the DNA. For this sample there are approximately 170,000 clones; over 75% appear just once. The ten largest make up roughly 13% of the sample.

The sample comes from a study of blood T cell repertoires in COVID-19 (dated by TCRdb to between 2020 and 2021). Turning to the overall study: The collaborator samples originated in the United States, Italy and Spain and spanned the acute and convalescent phases of COVID-19. The material from the prospective study consisted of cDNA or gDNA derived from T cells, B-cell-depleted T cells, or PBMCs. Subjects who had been exposed to COVID-19, were actively infected with it, or had recovered from it provided the deeply sampled blood TCRbeta repertoires that made up the dataset. A freely available public database, intended as a resource for researchers studying the immune response to SARS-CoV-2, is where the repertoires were released. Samples came from the ongoing ImmuneRACE study (first 160 participants) plus 1,254 subjects from 6 global collaborators. The sample metadata nearly always contained a de-identified subject ID, COVID-19 status, age in years and sex. HLA class I and class II types, where available, came from metadata supplied by the sample provider rather than from assay-based typing.

Taken from the germline V gene, the CDR1 and CDR2 loops are SGHDN and FVKESK. From its cysteine to its phenylalanine, the CDR3 spans 17 amino acids. Just CDR3 DNA is preserved here, 51 bases in frame from base 1. After removal of 3 bases from V and 3 bases from J, the junction retains 12 bases not matched to a gene. Broad study findings and their caveats: How much clinical and demographic metadata was included differed by source and by participant, and the metadata was provided uncurated.

This sequence uses TRBV14 and TRBJ2-7, with 9 middle bases fitting TRBD2. The sequenced sample consisted of peripheral blood. This receptor was obtained from a man in his 70s who had recovered from COVID-19. The CDR3 region reads CASSQTGVLAGHYEQYF. The DNA reads as follows: TGTGCCAGCAGCCAGACCGGAGTGCTAGCGGGACACTACGAGCAGTACTTC. The CDR3 plus the reference TRBV14 and TRBJ2-7 genes for the other parts give the full variable domain: EAGVTQFPSHSVIEKGQTVTLRCDPISGHDNLYWYRRVMGKEIKFLLHFVKESKQDESGMPNNRFLAERTGGTYSTLKVQPAELEDSGVYFCASSQTGVLAGHYEQYFGPGTRLTVT.